The next 14 T cell receptor beta chains were all read from a single sample in a study of blood T cell repertoires in COVID-19. Here immunoSEQ multiplex PCR was the method, and the copy in TCRdb shows in-frame clones only, minus some. The data contain tens of thousands of clones, around 84% of them singletons. Sequenced sample: peripheral blood. The receptor source for this set is a human donor in a cohort sampled during active COVID-19.

The chain joins TRBV6-5 to TRBJ1-1, with 8 bases lining up with TRBD1. CDR3 length equals 15 residues. The V and J ends lost 4 bases and 6 bases, in that order; junction bases with no gene match: 10. The germline gives CDR1 MNHEY, CDR2 SVGAGI. The CDR3 loop is CASSFVGQGASEAFF. The CDR3 DNA reads as TGTGCCAGCAGTTTCGTCGGACAGGGTGCATCTGAAGCTTTCTTT.

This clone was seen once. This chain links TRBV5-1 with TRBJ1-2, with TRBD1 identical over 7 bases. The CDR3 consists of 15 residues. After removal of 4 bases from V and 5 bases from J, the junction contained 11 bases not matched to a gene. Per the germline V gene, CDR1 is SGHRS and CDR2 is YFSETQ. CDR3 nucleotide sequence: TGCGCCAGCAGCCTTGGGACAGCCGAACTATATGGCTACACCTTC. The encoded protein is CASSLGTAELYGYTF.

The chain employs TRBV6-5 and TRBJ2-3; D gene ambiguous. Germline V gives CDR1 MNHEY, CDR2 SVGAGI. The CDR3 has 12 amino acids. V gave up 6 bases and J gave up 8 bases, with 12 bases separating them. The CDR3 DNA follows: TGTGCCAGCAGCTCCCCGTCCGGTACGCAGTATTTT. Its protein product is CASSSPSGTQYF.

This rearrangement joins TRBV5-4 to TRBJ1-1; 11 bases line up with TRBD1. Germline CDR1 SGHNT, CDR2 YYREEE (reference sequence). The CDR3 has 16 amino acids. V was clipped by 1 base and J by 1 base; unmatched bases: 3. CDR3 bases: TGTGCCAGCAGCTTGTGGACAGGGGGCTGGAACACTGAAGCTTTCTTT. Residues: CASSLWTGGWNTEAFF.

Here the CDR3 reads CASSPQGSSDTEAFF. DNA of the CDR3: TGTGCCAGCTCACCACAGGGGTCCTCGGACACTGAAGCTTTCTTT. V and J are TRBV18 and TRBJ1-1; perhaps TRBD1 as D (5 bases). The V gene's germline CDR1 is KGHSH and CDR2 LQKENI. V was pared by 1 base and J by 3 bases, with 12 bases between. The CDR3 has 15 amino acids. The full variable domain, completed using reference TRBV18 and TRBJ1-1, is NAGVMQNPRHLVRRRGQEARLRCSPMKGHSHVYWYRQLPEEGLKFMVYLQKENIIDESGMPKERFSAEFPKEGPSILRIQQVVRGDSAAYFCASSPQGSSDTEAFFGQGTRLTVV.

The CDR3 loop reads CASSLGGVIAVAYNEQFF. CDR3 DNA: TGTGCCAGCAGCTTGGGGGGTGTGATAGCGGTGGCCTACAATGAGCAGTTCTTC. This rearrangement joins TRBV5-4 to TRBJ2-1; D possibly corresponds to TRBD2 (6 bases). CDR1 and CDR2 from the germline V gene are SGHNT and YYREEE (reference sequence). This CDR3 region has 18 residues. V lost 0 bases, J lost 2 bases, and 18 bases lay in between.

The CDR3 loop reads CASSQEGIRFGGLTGELFF. The CDR3 DNA reads as TGTGCCAGCAGCCAAGAAGGTATTAGGTTCGGGGGGCTGACCGGGGAGCTGTTTTTT. The rearrangement uses TRBV3-1 (or the pseudogene TRBV3-2) and TRBJ2-2; perhaps TRBD2 as D (7 bases). This CDR3 is built from 19 residues. Deletions cut 0 bases from V and 5 bases from J, with 22 bases between. Germline V CDR1 and CDR2: LGHDT, YNNKEL (reference sequence).

This chain uses TRBV19 with TRBJ2-7; 8 bases align to TRBD1. V was pared by 5 bases and J by 6 bases, with 9 bases of the junction left unmatched. The CDR3 contains 14 residues. CDR1 LNHDA and CDR2 SQIVND come from the germline V gene (reference sequence). CDR3 amino acids: CASSAGQGAGEQYF. Written as DNA, the CDR3 is TGTGCCAGTAGTGCCGGACAGGGAGCAGGCGAGCAGTACTTC.

The J gene is TRBJ1-4, the V gene TRBV10-2; D call uncertain. This CDR3 region has 15 residues. Germline V CDR1 and CDR2: WSHSY, SAAADI. The ends were cut back, 6 bases at V and 0 bases at J, with 11 bases in the middle. In DNA, the CDR3 is TGCGCCAGCAGGAGAGAGGGTTCAACTAATGAAAAACTGTTTTTT. This gives the protein CASRREGSTNEKLFF.

The gene calls are TRBV4-2 and TRBJ2-4; 9 bases fit TRBD2. Trimming cost V 0 bases and J 7 bases; bases outside gene matches: 10. CDR3 length: 17 amino acids. The V gene's germline CDR1 is LGHNA and CDR2 YNFKEQ. CDR3 DNA: TGTGCCAGCAGCCAAGATCCGGGGACTAGCTATTGGAACATTCAGTACTTC. It yields the protein CASSQDPGTSYWNIQYF.

The chain recombines TRBV5-1 with TRBJ1-1, with 8 bases fitting TRBD1. The CDR3 has 14 amino acids. V trimming: 4 bases; J trimming: 4 bases; junction bases outside the gene matches: 6. CDR1 SGHRS and CDR2 YFSETQ come from the germline V gene. The CDR3 coding sequence is TGCGCCAGCAGCCTAGGACAGGGATTCACTGAAGCTTTCTTT. Translating it yields CASSLGQGFTEAFF.

This clone was detected only a few times. The V and J genes are TRBV18 and TRBJ1-5, with 8 bases that match TRBD1. Germline values: CDR1 KGHSH, CDR2 LQKENI. V gave up 3 bases and J gave up 4 bases; unmatched junction bases: 5. The CDR3 length is 15 residues. CDR3 bases: TGTGCCAGCTCACCGACAGGGGCTCCGAATCAGCCCCAGCATTTT. Residues: CASSPTGAPNQPQHF. The whole variable domain, remainder taken from reference TRBV18 and TRBJ1-5, is NAGVMQNPRHLVRRRGQEARLRCSPMKGHSHVYWYRQLPEEGLKFMVYLQKENIIDESGMPKERFSAEFPKEGPSILRIQQVVRGDSAAYFCASSPTGAPNQPQHFGDGTRLSIL.

CDR3 in DNA: TGTGCCAGCAGTTCGGAACAGGGGGCCTCCTACGAGCAGTACTTC. Its protein is CASSSEQGASYEQYF. The chain joins TRBV7-6 to TRBJ2-7; 9 nucleotides align to TRBD1. Trimming at V came to 6 bases and at J to 0 bases, leaving 6 bases not matched to a gene. This CDR3 contains 15 residues. Germline V gives CDR1 SGHVS, CDR2 FNYEAQ.

The chain is built from TRBV6-4 and TRBJ2-7; 7 bases map to TRBD1. The CDR3 length is 16 residues. V lost 2 bases and J lost 4; bases outside the gene matches: 11. Germline values: CDR1 MRHNA, CDR2 SNTAGT. For the CDR3, the DNA is TGTGCCAGCAGTGACGCGAGGGGGCATATCCTATACGAGCAGTACTTC. Translating gives CASSDARGHILYEQYF.